The next 29 T cell receptor beta chains were all read from a single sample in a study of CD8+ T cells in alopecia areata. Treatment reported: oral pan-JAK inhibitor, 5-10 mg twice daily. Once RNA had been extracted, it was reverse transcribed into cDNA to act as the sequencing template. Measured with immunoSEQ multiplex PCR; TCRdb has only the in-frame clones, and not every one. The table lists 90,000 or so clones, 44% of them singletons. Sample: CD8+ T cells sorted from blood, taken at week 24, from a patient treated with tofacitinib. All receptors come from a human donor with alopecia areata.

The chain links TRBV6-6 to TRBJ1-4; D not resolved. The V gene lost 4 bases and the J gene lost 1 base, with 4 bases spanning the gap. CDR1 and CDR2 (germline): MNHNY, SVGAGI (reference sequence). This CDR3 spans 13 amino acids. The CDR3 loop reads CASSFGTNEKLFF. Written as DNA, the CDR3 is TGTGCCAGCAGTTTCGGAACTAATGAAAAACTGTTTTTT.

This clone was counted a few times. The V call is TRBV4-2, the J call TRBJ1-4, with TRBD1 matching 8 bases. Per germline, CDR1 LGHNA and CDR2 YNFKEQ. V lost 4 bases and J lost 7; bases outside the gene matches: 5. The CDR3 consists of 14 residues. CDR3 region: CASSPDRVFEKLFF. As DNA, the CDR3 is TGTGCCAGCAGCCCGGACAGGGTTTTTGAAAAACTGTTTTTT.

V is TRBV28 and J is TRBJ2-7; tentative D call: TRBD2 (6 bases). The germline gives CDR1 MDHEN, CDR2 SYDVKM. V was shortened by 7 bases and J by 2 bases, with 18 bases between the two germline ends. The CDR3 contains 15 residues. The CDR3 region has the DNA TGTGCCAGCAAGGATGGGGGGACCTTCCCCTACGAGCAGTACTTC. Translating it yields CASKDGGTFPYEQYF.

The table lists this clone with a few counts. V is TRBV6-6 and J is TRBJ2-7; D not certain. The CDR3 has 13 amino acids. V lost 5 bases and J 6 bases, leaving 14 bases between the germline ends. Germline CDR1 is MNHNY and CDR2 is SVGAGI (reference sequence). The CDR3 sequence is CASSTASSAEQYF. CDR3 bases: TGTGCCAGCAGTACCGCTAGTAGTGCCGAGCAGTACTTC.

The CDR3 sequence is CASSDDSVTQYF. As DNA, the CDR3 is TGTGCCAGCAGCGATGACAGTGTCACGCAGTATTTT. The gene calls are TRBV6-5 and TRBJ2-3; possible D gene TRBD1, 5 bases. CDR1 is MNHEY, CDR2 SVGAGI, per germline. Trimming pared 6 bases from V and 9 bases from J, leaving 13 bases between. The CDR3 sequence is 12 residues long.

A few counts support this clone. This chain uses TRBV29-1 with TRBJ2-7; possibly TRBD1 for D (6 bases). Germline values: CDR1 SQVTM, CDR2 ANQGSEA. Trimming stripped 5 bases from V and 2 bases from J, with 16 bases between. This CDR3 contains 14 residues. In nucleotides, the CDR3 is TGCAGCGTTTTTGATAACAGGGCCACCTACGAGCAGTACTTC. This sequence encodes CSVFDNRATYEQYF.

The gene calls are TRBV29-1 and TRBJ1-2; no clear D. CDR3 length: 13 residues. The V end lost 1 base, the J end lost 13 bases, and 19 bases lay between the germline ends. Germline V lookup: CDR1 SQVTM, CDR2 ANQGSEA. Written as DNA, the CDR3 is TGCAGCGTTGAAGGGGGATTGACCGACACCGCCACCTTC. Protein product: CSVEGGLTDTATF.

The V gene is TRBV5-1, the J gene TRBJ1-1, with D hard to call. The CDR3 sequence is 14 residues long. Trimming took off 0 bases at V and 4 bases at J, with 10 bases between the two ends. Germline assignment: CDR1 SGHRS and CDR2 YFSETQ. CDR3 residues: CASSLVSLRTEAFF. The CDR3 bases are TGCGCCAGCAGCTTGGTCTCCCTACGCACTGAAGCTTTCTTT.

This clone was found a few times. This sequence joins TRBV7-9 and TRBJ2-7; the D is unclear. CDR1 is SEHNR, CDR2 FQNEAQ, per germline (reference sequence). This CDR3 is built from 12 residues. V was clipped by 5 bases and J by 5 bases, with 10 bases between them. CDR3 in amino acids: CASSPGRNEQYF. In DNA form, the CDR3 reads TGTGCCAGCAGCCCGGGTAGGAACGAGCAGTACTTC.

This chain joins TRBV7-2 and TRBJ2-7, with 11 nucleotides matching TRBD2. The CDR3 covers 16 residues. Germline V gene sequence: CDR1 SGHTA, CDR2 FQGNSA. After removal of 5 bases from V and 3 bases from J, the junction contained 9 bases not matched to a gene. As DNA, the CDR3 is TGTGCCAGCAGCCCTAAGGGACTAGCGGTGAGCTACGAGCAGTACTTC. Translation gives CASSPKGLAVSYEQYF.

This clone came up once. The V gene is TRBV7-9, the J gene TRBJ2-3; D gene uncertain. This CDR3 is built from 10 residues. Germline V CDR1 and CDR2: SEHNR, FQNEAQ (reference sequence). The V and J ends lost 11 bases and 5 bases respectively, with 8 bases between them. CDR3 nucleotides: TGTGCCCTTTACAGAGATACGCAGTATTTT. It specifies CALYRDTQYF.

Only a few counts were recorded for this clone. This chain links TRBV7-9 with TRBJ2-5; D is unresolved. The CDR3 runs to 14 residues. Trimming pared 4 bases from V and 9 bases from J, leaving 18 bases between. Germline CDR1 and CDR2: SEHNR and FQNEAQ (reference sequence). The CDR3 loop reads CASSWEGPYRAQYF. In DNA form, the CDR3 reads TGTGCCAGCAGCTGGGAAGGTCCCTACCGGGCCCAGTACTTC.

This clone was counted between two and nine times. The chain joins TRBV6-1 to TRBJ2-7, with TRBD2 matching 7 bases. The germline V gene has CDR1 MNHNS and CDR2 SASEGT. The CDR3 runs 14 residues. V lost 3 bases to trimming and J lost 5 bases; unmatched junction nucleotides: 7. The CDR3 DNA reads TGTGCCAGCAGTGATGCGGCTAGCGGCCACGAGCAGTACTTC. Translated, it gives CASSDAASGHEQYF.

With regard to this clone: This probably arose from a read error, given a far larger clone one base away. Other nucleotide sequences in the sample specify the same CDR3. V is TRBV7-9 and J is TRBJ2-1; D is unclear. This CDR3 contains 13 residues. Per germline, CDR1 SEHNR and CDR2 FQNEAQ (reference sequence). Trimming stripped 3 bases from V and 0 bases from J, with 3 bases between. CDR3: CASSLSSYNEQFF. The CDR3 region has the DNA TGTGCCAGCAGCTTGAGCTCCTACAATGAGCAGTTCTTC.

The gene calls are TRBV30 and TRBJ2-5; D possibly uses TRBD1 or TRBD2 (6 bases each). Germline V gene lookup returns CDR1 GTSNPN and CDR2 SVGIG (reference sequence). There are 14 residues in the CDR3. Trimming pared 3 bases from V and 5 bases from J, leaving 16 bases between. The CDR3 nucleotides are TGTGCCTGGAGCCCATTGGGGGCGGGGGAGACCCAGTACTTC. Protein product: CAWSPLGAGETQYF.

This clone turned up a few times. The V gene is TRBV7-9, the J gene TRBJ2-1; 11 nucleotides agree with TRBD2. CDR1 and CDR2 from the germline V gene are SEHNR and FQNEAQ (reference sequence). Trimming at V came to 5 bases and at J to 0 bases, leaving 3 bases not matched to a gene. The CDR3 has 16 amino acids. The CDR3 DNA reads as TGTGCCAGCAGCCCCACTAGCGGGAGCTCCTACAATGAGCAGTTCTTC. It specifies CASSPTSGSSYNEQFF.

The chain employs TRBV5-4 and TRBJ1-4, with D perhaps matching TRBD1 (5 bases). CDR1 is SGHNT and CDR2 is YYREEE in the germline V gene (reference sequence). Trimming removed 1 base from V and 3 bases from J, with 10 bases in between. The CDR3 runs to 15 residues. The CDR3 nucleotides are TGTGCCAGCAGCTTGTCAAGGGGTGCTAATGAAAAACTGTTTTTT. It encodes CASSLSRGANEKLFF. The full variable domain, in which reference TRBV5-4 and TRBJ1-4 provide the parts outside the CDR3, is ETGVTQSPTHLIKTRGQQVTLRCSSQSGHNTVSWYQQALGQGPQFIFQYYREEENGRGNFPPRFSGLQFPNYSSELNVNALELDDSALYLCASSLSRGANEKLFFGSGTQLSVL.

The chain links TRBV6-6 to TRBJ2-1; tentative D call: TRBD1 (6 bases). Trimming stripped 5 bases from V and 7 bases from J, with 18 bases between. The CDR3 has 15 amino acids. Germline CDR1 MNHNY, CDR2 SVGAGI (reference sequence). CDR3 sequence: CASSDPPRGGNEQFF. CDR3 in DNA: TGTGCCAGCAGTGACCCCCCCAGAGGGGGTAATGAGCAGTTCTTC.

This clone was seen only a few times. The gene calls are TRBV13 and TRBJ2-5; D not certain. The germline CDR1 and CDR2 sequences are PRHDT and FYEKMQ (reference sequence). The V end was cut by 5 bases, the J end by 5 bases, with 18 bases between. The CDR3 spans 15 residues. DNA for the CDR3: TGTGCCAGCAGCCAGGACGCGGTTTTACGGGAGACCCAGTACTTC. Translation gives CASSQDAVLRETQYF.

This clone has just a few counts. The chain couples TRBV15 to TRBJ2-1; 8 nucleotides match TRBD2. V gave up 1 base and J gave up 0 bases; unmatched junction bases: 2. This CDR3 spans 16 amino acids. Germline CDR1 is LNHNV and CDR2 is YYDKDF (reference sequence). The CDR3 sequence: CATSRGTSGSYNEQFF. In nucleotides, the CDR3 is TGTGCCACCAGCAGAGGTACTAGCGGCTCCTACAATGAGCAGTTCTTC.

This clone was seen a few times. The rearrangement joins TRBV29-1 to TRBJ2-1; D gene ambiguous. Germline V CDR1 and CDR2: SQVTM, ANQGSEA. The CDR3 runs to 15 residues. V was shortened by 1 base and J by 0 bases, with 10 bases between the two germline ends. CDR3 residues: CSVEGPSSSYNEQFF. Here the CDR3 DNA reads TGCAGCGTTGAAGGGCCCTCCAGCTCCTACAATGAGCAGTTCTTC.

This sequence joins TRBV29-1 and TRBJ2-2; a possible D gene is TRBD2 (5 bases). In germline, CDR1 is SQVTM, CDR2 ANQGSEA. Trimming shortened V by 4 bases and J by 5 bases, and 11 bases separated the two germline ends. This CDR3 has 13 amino acids. For the CDR3, the DNA is TGCAGCGTTGTTCCTGGACTGACCGGGGAGCTGTTTTTT. Amino acids: CSVVPGLTGELFF.

This clone has only a few counts. The chain carries TRBV9 and TRBJ2-5; no definite D call. V was pared by 0 bases and J by 3 bases, with 6 bases between. Germline CDR1 reads SGDLS; CDR2 reads YYNGEE. The CDR3 extends over 13 amino acids. DNA of the CDR3: TGTGCCAGCAGCGTAGAGGTGGAAGAGACCCAGTACTTC. Protein product: CASSVEVEETQYF.

The chain combines TRBV4-1 with TRBJ1-1; D uncertain. This CDR3 has 14 residues. Germline CDR1 MGHRA, CDR2 YSYEKL. Trimming removed 4 bases from V and 4 bases from J, with 13 bases in between. DNA of the CDR3: TGCGCCAGCAGCCCCTCGACCTTTATCACTGAAGCTTTCTTT. Protein sequence: CASSPSTFITEAFF.

This clone was seen once. The chain couples TRBV7-2 to TRBJ2-7; 9 positions match TRBD2. The CDR3 extends over 15 amino acids. The germline V gene has CDR1 SGHTA and CDR2 FQGNSA. Unmatched junction bases numbered 10, after V lost 4 bases and J lost 6 bases. CDR3 protein: CASSYHGTSQTEQYF. The DNA of the CDR3 is TGTGCCAGCAGCTATCACGGGACTAGCCAAACCGAGCAGTACTTC.

This clone was recorded a few times. The gene calls are TRBV29-1 and TRBJ2-2, with D possibly matching TRBD1 (5 bases). Germline CDR1 SQVTM, CDR2 ANQGSEA. Trimming pared 5 bases from V and 5 bases from J, leaving 12 bases between. This CDR3 region has 13 residues. The CDR3 is CSVLQSGTGELFF. The CDR3 DNA reads TGCAGCGTTCTACAGTCAGGGACCGGGGAGCTGTTTTTT.

The chain employs TRBV5-1 and TRBJ2-5, with D hard to call. The CDR3 extends over 13 amino acids. Germline CDR1 and CDR2: SGHRS and YFSETQ. The germline V and J ends were trimmed by 4 bases and 5 bases, with 12 bases remaining between them. This CDR3 is CASSLTVGETQYF. The CDR3 bases are TGCGCCAGCAGCCTTACAGTGGGGGAGACCCAGTACTTC.

The gene calls are TRBV27 and TRBJ1-1, with a tentative D call TRBD1 (6 bases). The length of the CDR3 is 14 residues. Germline values: CDR1 MNHEY, CDR2 SMNVEV (reference sequence). The V end was cut by 3 bases, the J end by 4 bases, with 12 bases between. In DNA form, the CDR3 reads TGTGCCAGCAGTTTGAGGCAGGGGTTCACTGAAGCTTTCTTT. Encoded protein: CASSLRQGFTEAFF.

This rearrangement joins TRBV7-6 to TRBJ2-1, with a tentative D call TRBD2 (6 bases). CDR3 size: 17 residues. Germline CDR1 reads SGHVS; CDR2 reads FNYEAQ. The germline V and J ends were trimmed by 5 bases and 0 bases, with 17 bases remaining between them. The CDR3 sequence: CASSPGGGGSSYNEQFF. For the CDR3, the DNA is TGTGCCAGCAGCCCCGGGGGTGGCGGATCCTCCTACAATGAGCAGTTCTTC.